This TCR beta chain derives from a study of T cell repertoires in cytomegalovirus infection. Overall study context: It was the public TCR beta signatures that indicated both CMV infection and matching HLA type.

The CDR3 runs 15 residues. Trimming took off 1 base at V and 0 bases at J, with 9 bases between the two ends. CDR1 and CDR2 from the germline V gene are SEHNR and FQNEAQ (reference sequence). TCRdb redid the calling of the reads with MiXCR, one entry per CDR3 protein. The sample includes roughly 630,000 distinct CDR3 sequences, 20% to 30% seen only once; the top ten take 7% to 9%. For this clonotype: Its antigen is still unknown.

Study-wide results and limits: Using cumulative public TCR beta family frequency, the authors identified those who carried CMV together with the relevant HLA. Clonotype analysis showed dominance of the ex vivo response by HLA-C-restricted CMV-specific TCR beta clonotypes.

V is TRBV7-9 and J is TRBJ1-1; no clear D gene. The sample comprised CD8+ T cells from PBMCs. The TCR comes from a human donor in good health (CMV status not recorded). Some clones in this sample may be carry-over from other donors' samples. The CDR3 is CASSLVGNMNTEAFF. CDR3 nucleotide sequence: TGTGCCAGCAGCTTAGTGGGGAACATGAACACTGAAGCTTTCTTT.